This T cell receptor (beta chain) was sequenced in a study of cytomegalovirus exposure and HLA in healthy donors. Study-level background: An early data release held approximately 85 million unique TCRs from HLA-typed donors.

V lost 5 bases to trimming and J lost 6 bases; unmatched junction nucleotides: 9. Germline V lookup: CDR1 MDHEN, CDR2 SYDVKM. The CDR3 has 15 amino acids. This clone has a handful of counts. As yet, its antigen is unknown. PCR used 60 Vbeta primers and 13 Jbeta primers. Sequenced by immunoSEQ multiplex PCR; TCRdb stores in-frame clones only, minus some. The table has under 100,000 clones, 10% seen once. Whole-study results and caveats: A previous analysis found most TCR beta V segments productive roughly 87% or roughly 30% of the time. Later work associated fewer than 20,000 TCR beta sequences with HLA alleles at 0.05 false discovery rate. Exclusion applied to some V segments, including TRBV6-2 and TRBV6-3, as they were indistinguishable.

The TCR was taken from a man aged 55 to 70 in good health and CMV-seropositive. V usage is TRBV28 and J usage is TRBJ2-1, with 8 bases matching TRBD1. The sample comprised PBMCs. The CDR3 is CASSRDQGASNEQFF. As DNA, the CDR3 is TGTGCCAGCAGTAGAGATCAGGGGGCGTCCAATGAGCAGTTCTTC.